Listed below are T cell receptor beta chains from one sample, sequenced in a study of cytomegalovirus exposure and HLA in healthy donors. The table came from immunoSEQ multiplex PCR; TCRdb's copy has only in-frame clones and leaves some out. The sample contains some 110,000 clones, 79% of which appear only once. Sequencing was carried out using PBMCs. Source of these receptors: a woman aged 18-29 years in good health and CMV-seropositive. Each CDR3 is given with its conserved first and last residue. A D gene is named only where the DNA matches it firmly. Not every row has a clone size; where given, it reads once, few, many or a size class.

CDR3: CASRATGTQYF
DNA: TGCGCCAGCAGAGCTACGGGGACCCAGTACTTC
D: .
J: TRBJ2-5
size: .
V: TRBV4-1

CDR3: CASSELGGIEAQYF
DNA: TGTGCCAGCAGTGAATTAGGGGGAATAGAGGCCCAGTACTTC
D: .
J: TRBJ2-5
size: few
V: TRBV25-1

CDR3: CSAGDGGLFF
DNA: TGCAGCGCAGGGGACGGAGGACTGTTTTTT
D: .
J: TRBJ1-4
size: few
V: TRBV29-1

CDR3: CASSVRDSHDQPQHF
DNA: TGTGCCAGTAGTGTCCGGGACAGCCATGATCAGCCCCAGCATTTT
D: TRBD1
J: TRBJ1-5
size: .
V: TRBV19

CDR3: CASSPLVKSYEQYF
DNA: TGTGCCAGCTCACCATTAGTCAAGTCCTACGAGCAGTACTTC
D: .
J: TRBJ2-7
size: .
V: TRBV18

CDR3: CASSEFGRGNEQYF
DNA: TGTGCCAGCAGTGAATTTGGCAGGGGCAACGAGCAGTACTTC
D: .
J: TRBJ2-7
size: .
V: TRBV25-1

CDR3: CASSYRGRGTDTQYF
DNA: TGTGCCAGCAGCTACAGGGGGCGAGGCACAGATACGCAGTATTTT
D: TRBD1
J: TRBJ2-3
size: .
V: TRBV11-2

CDR3: CAWGPRGNNQPQHF
DNA: TGTGCCTGGGGGCCCAGGGGTAACAATCAGCCCCAGCATTTT
D: .
J: TRBJ1-5
size: .
V: TRBV30

CDR3: CASGDRRNNEQFF
DNA: TGTGCCAGCGGCGACAGGCGTAACAATGAGCAGTTCTTC
D: .
J: TRBJ2-1
size: .
V: TRBV6-5

CDR3: CASSLRGGYGYTF
DNA: TGTGCCAGCAGTCTCAGGGGCGGGTATGGCTACACCTTC
D: .
J: TRBJ1-2
size: .
V: TRBV27

CDR3: CAWERQFSSYEQYF
DNA: TGTGCCTGGGAGCGACAGTTCTCGTCCTACGAGCAGTACTTC
D: .
J: TRBJ2-7
size: few
V: TRBV30

CDR3: CASSPMGFGGEKLFF
DNA: TGCGCCAGCAGCCCCATGGGATTCGGGGGAGAAAAACTGTTTTTT
D: .
J: TRBJ1-4
size: .
V: TRBV5-1

CDR3: CAWGSGRAGTDTQYF
DNA: TGTGCCTGGGGGAGCGGGAGGGCCGGCACAGATACGCAGTATTTT
D: TRBD2
J: TRBJ2-3
size: .
V: TRBV30

CDR3: CASSWDSGNYGYTF
DNA: TGTGCCAGCAGCTGGGACAGTGGCAACTATGGCTACACCTTC
D: TRBD1
J: TRBJ1-2
size: .
V: TRBV11-2

CDR3: CASSKGAAGNTIYF
DNA: TGTGCCAGCTCAAAGGGGGCGGCAGGAAACACCATATATTTT
D: TRBD1
J: TRBJ1-3
size: .
V: TRBV18

CDR3: CASSEDRGTQYF
DNA: TGTGCCAGCAGCGAGGACCGGGGGACCCAGTACTTC
D: .
J: TRBJ2-5
size: few
V: TRBV6-1

CDR3: CASSLGFSYEQYF
DNA: TGCGCCAGCAGCCTCGGTTTTAGCTACGAGCAGTACTTC
D: .
J: TRBJ2-7
size: .
V: TRBV10-2

CDR3: CASSALTSGKETQYF
DNA: TGTGCCAGCAGTGCCCTAACTAGCGGGAAAGAGACCCAGTACTTC
D: TRBD2
J: TRBJ2-5
size: .
V: TRBV6-1

CDR3: CASSRLQITGANVLTF
DNA: TGCGCCAGCAGCCGACTTCAGATTACTGGGGCCAACGTCCTGACTTTC
D: .
J: TRBJ2-6
size: .
V: TRBV4-1

CDR3: CASSYSAGNQPQHF
DNA: TGTGCCAGCAGTTACTCAGCGGGGAATCAGCCCCAGCATTTT
D: .
J: TRBJ1-5
size: .
V: TRBV6-6

CDR3: CASSLRGSYEQYF
DNA: TGTGCCAGCAGTTTGAGAGGAAGCTACGAGCAGTACTTC
D: .
J: TRBJ2-7
size: .
V: TRBV27

CDR3: CASTPGQGTDTQYF
DNA: TGCGCCAGCACACCGGGACAGGGTACAGATACGCAGTATTTT
D: TRBD1
J: TRBJ2-3
size: .
V: TRBV5-1

CDR3: CATSRDLGQRKTQYF
DNA: TGTGCCACCAGCAGAGATCTTGGACAGAGGAAGACCCAGTACTTC
D: .
J: TRBJ2-5
size: few
V: TRBV15

CDR3: CASSLTGGRDQPQHF
DNA: TGTGCCAGCAGCTTAACAGGGGGACGGGATCAGCCCCAGCATTTT
D: .
J: TRBJ1-5
size: .
V: TRBV7-3

CDR3: CACRANYGYTF
DNA: TGTGCCTGCCGGGCTAACTATGGCTACACCTTC
D: .
J: TRBJ1-2
size: .
V: TRBV5-4

CDR3: CASGSTTSESSYEQYF
DNA: TGTGCTAGTGGGTCTACGACTAGCGAGAGCTCCTACGAGCAGTACTTC
D: TRBD2
J: TRBJ2-7
size: few
V: TRBV12-5

CDR3: CASRYSGRASNEQFF
DNA: TGTGCCAGCAGATATAGCGGGAGGGCCTCCAATGAGCAGTTCTTC
D: TRBD2
J: TRBJ2-1
size: .
V: TRBV5-4

CDR3: CASSVTGFYEQYF
DNA: TGTGCCAGCAGTGTAACAGGATTTTACGAGCAGTACTTC
D: .
J: TRBJ2-7
size: once
V: TRBV2

CDR3: CATGEQWGQPQHF
DNA: TGTGCCACTGGGGAACAGTGGGGCCAGCCCCAGCATTTT
D: .
J: TRBJ1-5
size: .
V: TRBV6-5

CDR3: CASSGGPPGAEAFF
DNA: TGTGCCAGCAGCGGTGGGCCACCTGGCGCTGAAGCTTTCTTT
D: .
J: TRBJ1-1
size: .
V: TRBV5-4

CDR3: CASTVAGGDYEQYF
DNA: TGTGCCAGCACGGTAGCGGGAGGCGACTACGAGCAGTACTTC
D: TRBD2
J: TRBJ2-7
size: .
V: TRBV6-1

CDR3: CASSLGLAGSYEQYF
DNA: TGTGCCAGCAGCTTAGGACTAGCGGGATCCTACGAGCAGTACTTC
D: TRBD2
J: TRBJ2-7
size: .
V: TRBV7-3

CDR3: CASSPRQEETQYF
DNA: TGTGCCAGCAGCCCTCGACAGGAAGAGACCCAGTACTTC
D: .
J: TRBJ2-5
size: .
V: TRBV7-8

CDR3: CASGFNIRDRVEAFF
DNA: TGTGCTAGTGGTTTCAACATCCGGGACAGGGTCGAAGCTTTCTTT
D: TRBD1
J: TRBJ1-1
size: few
V: TRBV12-5

CDR3: CASSLYGREAFF
DNA: TGTGCCAGCAGCTTGTACGGGAGAGAAGCTTTCTTT
D: .
J: TRBJ1-1
size: few
V: TRBV5-5

CDR3: CASSSRLAGGSGELFF
DNA: TGTGCCAGCAGCTCCCGACTAGCGGGAGGATCTGGGGAGCTGTTTTTT
D: TRBD2
J: TRBJ2-2
size: few
V: TRBV7-3

CDR3: CASSILAKLTDTQYF
DNA: TGTGCCAGCAGCATACTAGCGAAGCTCACAGATACGCAGTATTTT
D: TRBD2
J: TRBJ2-3
size: once
V: TRBV6-1

CDR3: CASSEPGTRDDEQFF
DNA: TGTGCCAGCAGTGAACCCGGGACTAGAGATGATGAGCAGTTCTTC
D: TRBD2
J: TRBJ2-1
size: .
V: TRBV25-1

CDR3: CASGADTTNEKLFF
DNA: TGCGCCAGCGGCGCAGACACAACTAATGAAAAACTGTTTTTT
D: .
J: TRBJ1-4
size: .
V: TRBV5-1

CDR3: CASSLELAGGYEQFF
DNA: TGCGCCAGCAGCTTGGAACTAGCGGGAGGTTATGAGCAGTTCTTC
D: TRBD2
J: TRBJ2-1
size: .
V: TRBV5-1

CDR3: CASSNTGAGANVLTF
DNA: TGTGCCAGCAGCAATACAGGGGCTGGGGCCAACGTCCTGACTTTC
D: TRBD1
J: TRBJ2-6
size: .
V: TRBV7-6

CDR3: CASSAGGGDNEKLFF
DNA: TGTGCCAGCAGCGCCGGGGGAGGGGATAATGAAAAACTGTTTTTT
D: .
J: TRBJ1-4
size: few
V: TRBV9

CDR3: CASSQGLRGRGELFF
DNA: TGCGCCAGCAGCCAAGGTCTCAGGGGGCGCGGGGAGCTGTTTTTT
D: TRBD1
J: TRBJ2-2
size: .
V: TRBV4-1

CDR3: CAIRTGTMNTEAFF
DNA: TGTGCCATCAGGACCGGGACAATGAACACTGAAGCTTTCTTT
D: .
J: TRBJ1-1
size: .
V: TRBV10-3

CDR3: CASSITGQGYQPQHF
DNA: TGTGCCAGTAGTATAACTGGACAGGGGTATCAGCCCCAGCATTTT
D: TRBD1
J: TRBJ1-5
size: .
V: TRBV19

CDR3: CASSPRPRTGFIETQYF
DNA: TGCGCCAGCAGCCCCCGGCCCAGGACAGGGTTTATAGAGACCCAGTACTTC
D: TRBD1
J: TRBJ2-5
size: .
V: TRBV5-1

CDR3: CAITQDRVNTEAFF
DNA: TGTGCCATCACCCAGGACAGGGTGAACACTGAAGCTTTCTTT
D: TRBD1
J: TRBJ1-1
size: .
V: TRBV10-3

CDR3: CASSWQVSNQPQHF
DNA: TGTGCCAGTAGTTGGCAGGTTAGCAATCAGCCCCAGCATTTT
D: .
J: TRBJ1-5
size: .
V: TRBV19

CDR3: CASSHVIAGSRSTKNIQYF
DNA: TGTGCCAGCAGCCACGTAATAGCGGGAAGTCGATCGACCAAAAACATTCAGTACTTC
D: TRBD2
J: TRBJ2-4
size: .
V: TRBV4-2

CDR3: CAGNGREAPYEQYF
DNA: TGTGCCGGGAATGGGCGGGAGGCCCCCTACGAGCAGTACTTC
D: TRBD2
J: TRBJ2-7
size: .
V: TRBV7-2

CDR3: CASSLQGHNYGYTF
DNA: TGTGCCAGCAGCTTACAGGGGCATAACTATGGCTACACCTTC
D: .
J: TRBJ1-2
size: .
V: TRBV11-2

CDR3: CASNDRNTEAFF
DNA: TGTGCCAGCAACGACAGGAACACTGAAGCTTTCTTT
D: .
J: TRBJ1-1
size: .
V: TRBV9

CDR3: CASSPGTSGGAQETQYF
DNA: TGTGCCAGCAGCCCCGGGACTAGCGGTGGGGCCCAAGAGACCCAGTACTTC
D: TRBD2
J: TRBJ2-5
size: .
V: TRBV7-9

CDR3: CASSLDSGENTGELFF
DNA: TGTGCCAGCAGCTTGGATAGCGGGGAGAACACCGGGGAGCTGTTTTTT
D: TRBD2
J: TRBJ2-2
size: .
V: TRBV5-4

CDR3: CASSGTSGYNEQFF
DNA: TGTGCCAGCAGCGGGACTAGCGGTTACAATGAGCAGTTCTTC
D: TRBD2
J: TRBJ2-1
size: few
V: TRBV9

CDR3: CASTWGQARGQNTEAFF
DNA: TGTGCCAGCACTTGGGGGCAGGCCCGGGGTCAGAACACTGAAGCTTTCTTT
D: .
J: TRBJ1-1
size: .
V: TRBV11-3

CDR3: CASSFWDRGRETQYF
DNA: TGTGCCAGCAGCTTCTGGGACAGGGGTAGAGAGACCCAGTACTTC
D: TRBD1
J: TRBJ2-5
size: few
V: TRBV11-2

CDR3: CASSEAEQGRTPLHF
DNA: TGTGCCAGCAGTGAAGCGGAACAGGGGAGGACACCCCTCCACTTT
D: TRBD1
J: TRBJ1-6
size: .
V: TRBV6-1

CDR3: CASITGGPPGYTF
DNA: TGTGCCAGCATCACAGGGGGCCCTCCTGGCTACACCTTC
D: TRBD1
J: TRBJ1-2
size: .
V: TRBV28

CDR3: CASSPTGETEAFF
DNA: TGTGCCAGCTCACCAACAGGGGAGACTGAAGCTTTCTTT
D: TRBD1
J: TRBJ1-1
size: .
V: TRBV18